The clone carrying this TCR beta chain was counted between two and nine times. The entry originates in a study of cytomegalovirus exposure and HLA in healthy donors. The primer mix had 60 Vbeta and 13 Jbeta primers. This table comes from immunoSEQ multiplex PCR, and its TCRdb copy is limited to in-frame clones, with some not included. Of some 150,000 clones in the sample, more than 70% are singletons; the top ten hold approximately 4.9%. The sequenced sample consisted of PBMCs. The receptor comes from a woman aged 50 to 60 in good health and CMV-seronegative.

The CDR3 reads CASGLSMEADTQYF. CDR3 in DNA: TGTGCTAGTGGTTTGTCTATGGAGGCAGATACGCAGTATTTT. The chain uses TRBV12-5 and TRBJ2-3; maybe TRBD2 (5 bases). V was clipped by 2 bases and J by 4 bases, with 10 bases between them. CDR3 size: 14 residues. CDR1 and CDR2 (germline): LGHNT, FRNRAP.